The clone carrying this T cell receptor beta chain came up many times. Its antigen is unknown. These data belong to a study of T cells after yellow fever vaccination. Study summary: Where fractions had low cell numbers, libraries were prepared from them with the SMART-Seq v4 Ultra Low Input RNA kit.

Findings and limits, study-wide: In post-booster samples, most primary-vaccination clones reappeared (about 96% CD4, approximately 91% CD8).

Between the trimmed V and J ends, which lost 2 bases and 4 bases, there was a span of 9 bases. The CDR3 spans 13 residues. CDR1 and CDR2 (germline): SGHRS, YFSETQ. Via MiXCR, TCRdb re-called the 5' RACE reads, giving one row per CDR3 protein. This table holds about 260,000 distinct CDR3 sequences, about 3.5% found once. The sample was PBMCs, taken 15 days after the yellow fever booster vaccination. This TCR came from a man between 18 and 35 years old who received the YFV17D yellow fever vaccine. The J gene is TRBJ2-5, the V gene TRBV5-1, with D perhaps matching TRBD1 or TRBD2 (6 bases each). CDR3 residues: CASSFEGGETQYF. CDR3 coding DNA: TGCGCCAGCAGCTTCGAGGGGGGAGAGACCCAGTACTTC.